These 23 T cell receptor beta chains came from one sample sequenced in a study of cytotoxic CD8 clonotypes in ibrutinib-treated CLL. Sequencing used immunoSEQ multiplex PCR; TCRdb keeps in-frame clones, though not all of them. The sample includes tens of thousands of clones, approximately 62% seen only once; the top ten take approximately 15%. The source was PBMCs, collected after 12 months of ibrutinib treatment. The receptors were gathered from a human donor with chronic lymphocytic leukemia.

The table lists this clone with many counts. The chain recombines TRBV28 with TRBJ2-2; the D is unclear. V dropped 4 bases and J dropped 3 bases, with 18 bases sitting between them. The CDR3 runs 17 residues. Germline V gene sequence: CDR1 MDHEN, CDR2 SYDVKM. This chain's CDR3 is CASSSTNTGIYTGELFF. The CDR3 DNA is TGTGCCAGCAGTTCAACAAATACCGGAATCTACACCGGGGAGCTGTTTTTT.

V usage is TRBV19 and J usage is TRBJ2-1; D possibly corresponds to TRBD1 (6 bases). The CDR3 sequence is 13 residues long. V was shortened by 3 bases and J by 8 bases, with 11 bases between the two germline ends. In germline, CDR1 is LNHDA, CDR2 SQIVND (reference sequence). CDR3 nucleotides: TGTGCCAGTAGTATTACAGGGTTGCATGAGCAGTTCTTC. It specifies CASSITGLHEQFF.

V and J are TRBV9 and TRBJ2-1; D call uncertain. CDR1 and CDR2 from the germline V gene are SGDLS and YYNGEE. The CDR3 runs to 14 residues. V lost 0 bases, J lost 8 bases, and 12 bases lay in between. In nucleotides, the CDR3 is TGTGCCAGCAGCGTAGCTACCTCACGCGATGAGCAGTTCTTC. As protein: CASSVATSRDEQFF.

The V gene is TRBV18, the J gene TRBJ1-2; 8 bases match TRBD1. The CDR3 runs to 16 residues. V shed 6 bases, J shed 1 base, and the junction held 10 bases outside the gene matches. Germline V gene sequence: CDR1 KGHSH, CDR2 LQKENI. Here the CDR3 reads CASSPLLTGDNYGYTF. For the CDR3, the DNA is TGTGCCAGCTCGCCCCTATTGACAGGGGATAACTATGGCTACACCTTC.

The V and J genes are TRBV5-1 and TRBJ1-6; 7 nucleotides agree with TRBD1. This CDR3 is built from 14 residues. Germline CDR1 SGHRS, CDR2 YFSETQ. The ends lost 5 bases at V and 10 bases at J; junction bases unmatched: 9. The CDR3 protein is CASSRDRAASPLHF. The CDR3 DNA reads as TGCGCCAGCAGTCGTGACAGGGCGGCCTCACCCCTCCACTTT.

This clone was observed a few times. The CDR3 reads CASSTSQRGNTQYF. The CDR3 DNA follows: TGTGCCAGCAGTACAAGCCAGAGGGGAAATACGCAGTATTTT. V and J are TRBV28 and TRBJ2-3; D tentatively fits TRBD1 or TRBD2 (5 bases each). Trimming shortened V by 5 bases and J by 7 bases, and 16 bases separated the two germline ends. Germline lookup yields CDR1 MDHEN and CDR2 SYDVKM. This CDR3 has 14 amino acids.

V gene TRBV11-3 combines with J gene TRBJ1-1, with D uncertain. This CDR3 contains 10 residues. V lost 11 bases and J 1 base, leaving 5 bases between the germline ends. Germline loops: CDR1 SGHNT, CDR2 YENEEA. The CDR3 region has the DNA TGTGCCCCAGGGAACACTGAAGCTTTCTTT. Translated: CAPGNTEAFF.

Ten or more counts support this clone. The chain carries TRBV19 and TRBJ1-2; D unresolved. CDR1 is LNHDA and CDR2 is SQIVND in the germline V gene (reference sequence). The V end lost 3 bases, the J end lost 5 bases, and 7 bases lay between the germline ends. The CDR3 is made up of 12 amino acids. The CDR3 protein is CASSMGRYGYTF. DNA for the CDR3: TGTGCCAGTAGTATGGGGAGGTATGGCTACACCTTC.

This clone occurred once. The chain carries TRBV30 and TRBJ2-3, with D possibly being TRBD2 (6 bases). The V end was cut by 2 bases, the J end by 0 bases, with 12 bases between. From germline, CDR1 is GTSNPN and CDR2 SVGIG (reference sequence). The CDR3 spans 15 residues. This CDR3 reads CAWSRPSASTDTQYF. The CDR3, as DNA: TGTGCCTGGAGTCGACCTAGCGCCAGCACAGATACGCAGTATTTT. Complete variable domain (other parts from reference TRBV30 and TRBJ2-3): SQTIHQWPATLVQPVGSPLSLECTVEGTSNPNLYWYRQAAGRGLQLLFYSVGIGQISSEVPQNLSASRPQDRQFILSSKKLLLSDSGFYLCAWSRPSASTDTQYFGPGTRLTVL.

This clone was seen only a few times. This chain links TRBV6-6 with TRBJ2-3; 13 bases align to TRBD2. The CDR3 extends over 13 amino acids. V shed 11 bases and J 6 bases; nucleotides not matched to a gene: 5. In germline, CDR1 is MNHNY, CDR2 SVGAGI (reference sequence). The CDR3 protein is CAGRTSGSDTQYF. CDR3 DNA sequence: TGTGCCGGAAGGACTAGCGGGAGTGATACGCAGTATTTT.

This clone was observed a few times. The CDR3 DNA reads as TGTGCCAGCACCTCCGTGGCGAACACCGGGGAGCTGTTTTTT. Its protein is CASTSVANTGELFF. V is TRBV7-9 and J is TRBJ2-2; D is ambiguous. Trimming took off 7 bases at V and 0 bases at J, with 9 bases between the two ends. The germline V gene has CDR1 SEHNR and CDR2 FQNEAQ (reference sequence). The CDR3 length is 14 residues.

The sample holds a few counts of this clone. V and J are TRBV10-1 and TRBJ2-7; unclear D gene. Trimming cost V 0 bases and J 1 base, with 16 bases left between them. CDR3 length: 17 residues. CDR1 and CDR2 from the germline V gene are WNHNN and SYGVQD (reference sequence). The CDR3 protein is CASSESFPRGWSYEQYF. DNA for the CDR3: TGCGCCAGCAGTGAGTCGTTCCCCCGCGGTTGGTCCTACGAGCAGTACTTC.

The chain employs TRBV27 and TRBJ1-5, with no clear D. This CDR3 contains 14 residues. V lost 0 bases to trimming and J lost 6 bases, with 9 bases between them. From germline, CDR1 is MNHEY and CDR2 SMNVEV (reference sequence). The CDR3 region is CASSLSRVSQPQHF. DNA for the CDR3: TGTGCCAGCAGTTTATCACGGGTGAGTCAGCCCCAGCATTTT.

This clone appeared a single time. The genes are TRBV5-1 and TRBJ2-2; D uncertain. Trimming pared 0 bases from V and 3 bases from J, leaving 9 bases between. CDR3 size: 15 residues. CDR1 and CDR2 from the germline V gene are SGHRS and YFSETQ. The CDR3 spells CASSLGPLHTGELFF. The CDR3 nucleotides are TGCGCCAGCAGCTTGGGGCCTTTACACACCGGGGAGCTGTTTTTT.

The chain recombines TRBV25-1 with TRBJ1-6; 10 nucleotides agree with TRBD1. V lost 8 bases, J lost 7 bases, and 5 bases stayed unmatched. Germline loops: CDR1 MGHDK, CDR2 SYGVNS. The length of the CDR3 is 14 residues. The CDR3 reads CASGGTGENSPLHF. The CDR3 DNA follows: TGTGCCAGCGGAGGGACAGGGGAAAATTCACCCCTCCACTTT.

This rearrangement joins TRBV11-2 to TRBJ2-4; 8 bases map to TRBD2. Losses at the gene ends were 5 bases for V and 8 bases for J; bases not matched to a gene: 11. Germline V gives CDR1 SGHAT, CDR2 FQNNGV. This CDR3 contains 15 residues. The DNA of the CDR3 is TGTGCCAGCAGCCCGGAGCGGGGGCGGAATGACATTCAGTACTTC. Protein: CASSPERGRNDIQYF.

A few counts support this clone. V and J are TRBV6-4 and TRBJ1-4; D gene uncertain. Germline CDR1 and CDR2: MRHNA and SNTAGT. This CDR3 comprises 14 residues. Trimming removed 6 bases at V and 6 bases at J, with 14 bases between. CDR3 coding DNA: TGTGCCAGCAGGCCTCACAGAACCTATGAAAAACTGTTTTTT. Protein: CASRPHRTYEKLFF.

The chain uses TRBV6-5 and TRBJ2-3; D uncertain. The V end was cut by 6 bases, the J end by 2 bases, with 12 bases between. This CDR3 region has 14 residues. Per the germline V gene, CDR1 is MNHEY and CDR2 is SVGAGI. DNA for the CDR3: TGTGCCAGCAGGAGCAGAATGTTCACAGATACGCAGTATTTT. Protein: CASRSRMFTDTQYF.

The rearrangement links TRBV5-6 to TRBJ2-7; D is perhaps TRBD1 or TRBD2 (5 bases each). Germline CDR1 reads SGHDT; CDR2 reads YYEEEE. The germline V and J ends were trimmed by 1 base and 5 bases, with 19 bases remaining between them. This CDR3 has 16 residues. CDR3 in amino acids: CASSLLKLRDPHEQYV. As DNA, the CDR3 is TGTGCCAGCAGCTTGTTAAAACTCCGGGACCCCCACGAGCAGTACGTC.

The chain couples TRBV7-9 to TRBJ2-2; 8 nucleotides align to TRBD1. CDR1 and CDR2 (germline): SEHNR, FQNEAQ (reference sequence). The V segment lost 4 bases and the J segment 6 bases; nucleotides outside the gene matches: 4. CDR3 length equals 14 residues. Written as DNA, the CDR3 is TGTGCCAGCAGCTGGGACAGGCGTCCCGGGGAGCTGTTTTTT. This translates into CASSWDRRPGELFF.

This clone was seen just once. The rearrangement joins TRBV29-1 to TRBJ1-6; maybe TRBD1 (6 bases). From germline, CDR1 is SQVTM and CDR2 ANQGSEA. V was cut by 5 bases and J by 8 bases, with 13 bases left in between. The CDR3 length is 13 residues. This CDR3 is CSVSAGVDSPLHF. In DNA form, the CDR3 reads TGCAGCGTTTCCGCAGGGGTGGATTCACCCCTCCACTTT.

In this sample, this clone turned up many times. V and J are TRBV28 and TRBJ2-1; weak D call: TRBD2 (7 bases). The CDR3 has 15 amino acids. Germline V CDR1 and CDR2: MDHEN, SYDVKM. Trimming took off 11 bases at V and 5 bases at J, with 22 bases between the two ends. The chain's CDR3 is CAGRGGGGFDNEQFF. For the CDR3, the DNA is TGTGCCGGCCGAGGGGGGGGCGGCTTCGACAATGAGCAGTTCTTC.

V gene TRBV6-1 combines with J gene TRBJ1-3; the D is unclear. V was pared by 9 bases and J by 1 base, with 13 bases between. Looked up from germline, CDR1 is MNHNS and CDR2 is SASEGT. The length of the CDR3 is 14 residues. Here the CDR3 DNA reads TGTGCCAGTGGGTTTAAAGGGTCTGGAAACACCATATATTTT. Encoded protein: CASGFKGSGNTIYF.